The rows below give T cell receptor beta chains drawn from one sample of a study of cytomegalovirus exposure and HLA in healthy donors. Data came from immunoSEQ multiplex PCR; TCRdb stores just in-frame clones and leaves some out. Found here are 150,000 or so clones, just under 75% of them singletons; the top ten hold around 1.6%. Sequenced material: PBMCs. These receptors were taken from a woman in her late teens or twenties in good health and CMV-seronegative. Each CDR3 is given with its conserved first and last residue. D genes are given only for firm matches.

d_call | j_call | v_call | cdr3_aa
TRBD2 | TRBJ2-2 | TRBV7-9 | CASSLAGGNTGELFF
. | TRBJ2-2 | TRBV28 | CASSLTYTGELFF
. | TRBJ1-6 | TRBV27 | CASSLKAPGSSPLHF
. | TRBJ2-1 | TRBV5-4 | CASSLRGFSYNEQFF
TRBD1 | TRBJ2-2 | TRBV19 | CASSIRKPGQLALYTGELFF
. | TRBJ2-3 | TRBV28 | CASTSGGGITDTQYF
TRBD1 | TRBJ1-1 | TRBV9 | CASRRTGTGHTEAFF
. | TRBJ1-1 | TRBV7-9 | CASSLGDFKNRDTEAFF
. | TRBJ2-1 | TRBV7-9 | CASSGGYNEQFF
TRBD1 | TRBJ2-7 | TRBV6-6 | CASSRTGAIYEQYF
. | TRBJ1-6 | TRBV7-9 | CASTISGPLHF
. | TRBJ1-3 | TRBV28 | CASSPGHRNTIYF
. | TRBJ1-2 | TRBV29-1 | CSGTGMTTNYGYTF
TRBD1 | TRBJ1-1 | TRBV7-2 | CASSHGQARNTEAFF
. | TRBJ2-2 | TRBV4-3 | CASSQESQGGTGELFF
TRBD2 | TRBJ2-5 | TRBV6-5 | CASSNLRLAGETQYF
. | TRBJ1-6 | TRBV2 | CASIQNNNSPLHF
TRBD1 | TRBJ2-2 | TRBV9 | CASTGTGGYTGELFF